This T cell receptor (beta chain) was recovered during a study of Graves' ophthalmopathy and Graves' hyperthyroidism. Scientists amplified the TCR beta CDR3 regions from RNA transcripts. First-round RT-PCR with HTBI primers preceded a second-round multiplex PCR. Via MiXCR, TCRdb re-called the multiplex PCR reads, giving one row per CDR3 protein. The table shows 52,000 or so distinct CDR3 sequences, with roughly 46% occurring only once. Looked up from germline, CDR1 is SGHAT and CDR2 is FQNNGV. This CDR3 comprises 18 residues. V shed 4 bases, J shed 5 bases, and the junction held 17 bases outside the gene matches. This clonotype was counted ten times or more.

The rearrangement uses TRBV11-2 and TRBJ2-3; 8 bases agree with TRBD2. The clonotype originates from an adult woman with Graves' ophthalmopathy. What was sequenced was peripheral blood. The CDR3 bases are TGTGCCAGCAGCTCTCGCCCTCCAGCGGGAGTCGAGCTAGATACGCAGTATTTT. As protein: CASSSRPPAGVELDTQYF.